Shown below are 16 T cell receptor beta chains from a single sample sequenced in a study of cytomegalovirus exposure and HLA in healthy donors (dated by TCRdb to 2015 to 2018). Libraries were prepared through the immunoSEQ multiplex PCR assay. The multiplex PCR relied on a mix of 60 forward primers for TCR Vbeta segments and 13 reverse primers for TCR Jbeta segments. Held by TCRdb, this immuneACCESS table contains in-frame sequences only and omits some clones. Under half of the omission traces to an unresolved V gene where checked; the cause of the rest is unknown. In this sample the table shows 75,000 to 80,000 clones, more than 60% of which occur a single time. Around an eighth of the sample rests with the top ten. Sequenced input: PBMCs. The receptors shown here come from a male donor in good health and CMV-seropositive.

The chain uses TRBV2 and TRBJ1-1; D is perhaps TRBD1 (6 bases). Looked up from germline, CDR1 is SNHLY and CDR2 is FYNNEI. V lost 6 bases, J lost 5 bases, and 16 bases lay in between. The CDR3 has 14 amino acids. As DNA, the CDR3 is TGTGCCAGCAGAAACAGGGCGGCTGGGACTGAAGCTTTCTTT. Amino acids: CASRNRAAGTEAFF.

V gene TRBV6-5 combines with J gene TRBJ1-1; D is possibly TRBD1 (6 bases). This CDR3 has 15 residues. V lost 6 bases, J lost 5 bases, and 19 bases lay in between. CDR1 and CDR2 from the germline V gene are MNHEY and SVGAGI. The CDR3 here is CASRIQFTGRTEAFF. In DNA, the CDR3 is TGTGCCAGCAGGATCCAGTTTACAGGGAGAACTGAAGCTTTCTTT.

The V and J genes are TRBV19 and TRBJ2-3, with 9 positions matching TRBD1. CDR1 and CDR2 from the germline V gene are LNHDA and SQIVND (reference sequence). After removal of 7 bases from V and 9 bases from J, the junction contained 11 bases not matched to a gene. The CDR3 extends over 14 amino acids. CDR3 amino acids: CASIERAGTGTQYF. Written as DNA, the CDR3 is TGTGCCAGTATCGAGCGGGCCGGGACAGGGACGCAGTATTTT.

The chain has TRBV7-9 and TRBJ2-7; 12 bases agree with TRBD1. Germline trimming cut 3 bases from V and 7 bases from J; bases unmatched to any gene: 7. Germline V lookup: CDR1 SEHNR, CDR2 FQNEAQ (reference sequence). This CDR3 region has 15 residues. In nucleotides, the CDR3 is TGTGCCAGCAGCTTTGCGGGACAGGGGGCGGAGGAGCAGTACTTC. It codes for CASSFAGQGAEEQYF.

V usage is TRBV25-1 and J usage is TRBJ2-2; weak D call: TRBD1 (5 bases). The V end lost 8 bases, the J end lost 1 base, and 5 bases lay between the germline ends. Germline V gene lookup returns CDR1 MGHDK and CDR2 SYGVNS. The CDR3 runs to 12 residues. The DNA for the CDR3 is TGTGCCAGCGGACAGAACACCGGGGAGCTGTTTTTT. Its translation: CASGQNTGELFF.

This clone was detected only a few times. As DNA, the CDR3 is TGTGCCAGTAGGGGTTCGGGACTAGTGGAGACCCAGTACTTC. Translating it yields CASRGSGLVETQYF. The rearrangement joins TRBV2 to TRBJ2-5, with TRBD2 matching over 8 bases. The V and J ends lost 9 bases and 5 bases, in that order; junction bases with no gene match: 11. This CDR3 spans 14 amino acids. Germline lookup yields CDR1 SNHLY and CDR2 FYNNEI. Together with reference TRBV2 and TRBJ2-5, the CDR3 gives the full variable domain: EPEVTQTPSHQVTQMGQEVILRCVPISNHLYFYWYRQILGQKVEFLVSFYNNEISEKSEIFDDQFSVERPDGSNFTLKIRSTKLEDSAMYFCASRGSGLVETQYFGPGTRLLVL.

The chain uses TRBV6-5 and TRBJ1-3; D ambiguous. V was trimmed by 6 bases and J by 3 bases, leaving 9 bases between them. The CDR3 extends over 13 amino acids. Germline-derived CDR1 and CDR2 are MNHEY and SVGAGI. This CDR3 is CASRQRNGNTIYF. CDR3 bases: TGTGCCAGCAGGCAGAGGAATGGAAACACCATATATTTT.

The sample holds one count of this clone. The V and J genes are TRBV19 and TRBJ1-6; weak D call: TRBD1 (6 bases). The V and J ends lost 1 base and 7 bases respectively, with 14 bases between them. In germline, CDR1 is LNHDA, CDR2 SQIVND (reference sequence). This CDR3 has 16 residues. The CDR3 here is CASSIAAGVGNSPLHF. CDR3 nucleotide sequence: TGTGCCAGTAGTATAGCGGCAGGGGTCGGGAATTCACCCCTCCACTTT.

The rearrangement links TRBV7-3 to TRBJ2-1, with D maybe TRBD2 (7 bases). Germline CDR1 SGHTA, CDR2 FQGTGA. The CDR3 contains 16 residues. V dropped 4 bases and J dropped 8 bases, with 21 bases sitting between them. The CDR3 DNA reads TGTGCCAGCAGCTCCGGGGGGCCAGGGAAAATATATGAGCAGTTCTTC. It codes for CASSSGGPGKIYEQFF.

J is TRBJ2-1 and V is TRBV30, with 8 bases identical to TRBD2. The V gene's germline CDR1 is GTSNPN and CDR2 SVGIG (reference sequence). J lost 8 bases, V lost 5 bases, and 23 bases had no gene match. The CDR3 sequence is 18 residues long. This CDR3 reads CAWAGTRLTGKGYDEQFF. CDR3 in DNA: TGTGCCTGGGCCGGGACTAGGCTAACGGGCAAGGGATATGATGAGCAGTTCTTC.

Note on this clone: One end of the junction fails to match germline, which may point to a read error. The rearrangement uses TRBV7-9 and TRBJ2-1, with 9 bases that match TRBD1. CDR1 SEHNR and CDR2 FQNEAQ come from the germline V gene (reference sequence). The CDR3 contains 14 residues. Here the CDR3 DNA reads TGTGCCAGCAGTCTAGACAGGGGGGAAAGGTCCGCGCTCTTC. This gives the protein CASSLDRGERSALF.

This clone was counted only a few times. Different DNA sequences within this sample yield the same CDR3. V is TRBV9 and J is TRBJ2-5; 8 bases fit TRBD1. CDR1 SGDLS and CDR2 YYNGEE come from the germline V gene. This CDR3 spans 15 amino acids. V was clipped by 1 base and J by 4 bases; unmatched bases: 6. CDR3 sequence reads: CASSVTGGLRETQYF. The CDR3 DNA reads as TGTGCCAGCAGCGTAACAGGGGGGTTACGAGAGACCCAGTACTTC. The full variable domain, with the rest looked up from reference TRBV9 and TRBJ2-5, is DSGVTQTPKHLITATGQRVTLRCSPRSGDLSVYWYQQSLDQGLQFLIQYYNGEERAKGNILERFSAQQFPDLHSELNLSSLELGDSALYFCASSVTGGLRETQYFGPGTRLLVL.

The J gene is TRBJ1-1, the V gene TRBV5-1; TRBD1 aligns across 8 bases. CDR3 length equals 14 residues. The V gene end was trimmed by 7 bases and the J gene end by 1 base; junction bases not matched to a gene: 6. CDR1 is SGHRS, CDR2 YFSETQ, per germline. CDR3 nucleotide sequence: TGCGCCAGCTCTCCTGGGACAGGGAACACTGAAGCTTTCTTT. It specifies CASSPGTGNTEAFF.

The chain combines TRBV7-7 with TRBJ2-5; D might be TRBD1 (5 bases). CDR3 length: 14 residues. Germline-derived CDR1 and CDR2 are SSHAT and FNYEAQ (reference sequence). V dropped 5 bases and J dropped 9 bases, with 19 bases sitting between them. CDR3 residues: CASSIDRASGAQYF. CDR3 DNA: TGTGCCAGCAGCATCGACAGAGCCTCTGGGGCCCAGTACTTC.

The CDR3 DNA reads as TGTGCCTGGAGTGTAGCCGGGTATTCACCCCTCCACTTT. It encodes CAWSVAGYSPLHF. V is TRBV30 and J is TRBJ1-6; D unclear. The CDR3 runs to 13 residues. V shed 0 bases and J shed 8 bases, with 8 bases lying between them. CDR1 and CDR2 (germline): GTSNPN, SVGIG (reference sequence).

This clone was detected only a few times. The chain carries TRBV4-1 and TRBJ1-2; the D gene is possibly TRBD1 (6 bases). V lost 4 bases and J lost 2, with 11 bases in between. CDR3 length: 14 residues. The germline gives CDR1 MGHRA, CDR2 YSYEKL. CDR3 nucleotide sequence: TGCGCCAGCAGCCCCCTCGGACAGAACTATGGCTACACCTTC. Translating gives CASSPLGQNYGYTF.